Below, 22 T cell receptor beta chains from the same sample are listed, as sequenced in a study of identical twins. TCRdb analysed the 5' RACE reads with MiXCR anew, one entry per CDR3 protein. Here the sample spans around 550,000 distinct CDR3 sequences, around 15% being singletons. This sample was also put to use in a study of yellow fever vaccine responses in identical twins.

The source material was CD4+ T cells sorted from blood. Receptors were obtained from a woman under 30 in good health.

This clonotype came up a few times. The chain combines TRBV5-4 with TRBJ1-1, with unresolved D. The germline V gene encodes CDR1 SGHNT and CDR2 YYREEE (reference sequence). CDR3 length equals 15 residues. Trimming removed 0 bases from V and 1 base from J, with 10 bases in between. The CDR3 sequence: CASSLGASSNTEAFF. In DNA, the CDR3 is TGTGCCAGCAGCTTGGGGGCTTCTTCGAACACTGAAGCTTTCTTT.

In this sample, this clonotype turned up a few times. The chain is built from TRBV20-1 and TRBJ2-7; D might be TRBD2 (6 bases). V was pared by 4 bases and J by 0 bases, with 16 bases between. CDR1 DFQATT and CDR2 SNEGSKA come from the germline V gene (reference sequence). The CDR3 length is 15 residues. The CDR3 bases are TGCAGTGCTAACCAAGGGACTGCAAGCTCCTACGAGCAGTACTTC. This gives the protein CSANQGTASSYEQYF.

The table lists this clonotype with a few counts. The chain employs TRBV12-3 or TRBV12-4 and TRBJ2-3; 15 positions match TRBD2. After removal of 5 bases from V and 6 bases from J, the junction contained 6 bases not matched to a gene. The CDR3 consists of 16 residues. The CDR3 DNA reads TGTGCCAGCAGTCCGGGACTAGCGGGAGGATCTGATACGCAGTATTTT. Protein: CASSPGLAGGSDTQYF.

This clonotype has more than one count but fewer than ten. The gene calls are TRBV6-5 and TRBJ2-1; no definite D call. Looked up from germline, CDR1 is MNHEY and CDR2 is SVGAGI. Trimming shortened V by 4 bases and J by 9 bases, and 7 bases separated the two germline ends. There are 11 residues in the CDR3. The CDR3 is CASSSVTEQFF. As DNA, the CDR3 is TGTGCCAGCAGTTCTGTTACTGAGCAGTTCTTC.

In its sample, this clonotype was seen many times. The chain couples TRBV5-1 to TRBJ2-1, with a weak D call TRBD1 (5 bases). Per the germline V gene, CDR1 is SGHRS and CDR2 is YFSETQ. CDR3 length: 15 amino acids. V gave up 5 bases and J gave up 0 bases, with 12 bases separating them. The CDR3 DNA reads as TGCGCCAGCAGAAGGGGTGATAGCTCCTACAATGAGCAGTTCTTC. It specifies CASRRGDSSYNEQFF.

V usage is TRBV5-6 and J usage is TRBJ1-2; 9 bases are a match to TRBD1. V lost 1 base and J lost 6; bases outside the gene matches: 10. In germline, CDR1 is SGHDT, CDR2 YYEEEE. This CDR3 is built from 16 residues. CDR3: CASSLRSGQGGHGYTF. In nucleotides, the CDR3 is TGTGCCAGCAGCTTGAGGTCGGGACAGGGAGGGCATGGCTACACCTTC.

This chain links TRBV2 with TRBJ2-1, with TRBD2 identical over 7 bases. The CDR3 extends over 15 amino acids. J gave up 4 bases and V 6 bases, and 9 bases lay outside the gene matches. CDR1 is SNHLY, CDR2 FYNNEI, per germline. This chain's CDR3 is CASSAHSGAYNEQFF. In DNA, the CDR3 is TGTGCCAGCAGCGCCCACAGCGGGGCATACAATGAGCAGTTCTTC. Full variable domain (outside the CDR3, taken from reference TRBV2 and TRBJ2-1): EPEVTQTPSHQVTQMGQEVILRCVPISNHLYFYWYRQILGQKVEFLVSFYNNEISEKSEIFDDQFSVERPDGSNFTLKIRSTKLEDSAMYFCASSAHSGAYNEQFFGPGTRLTVL.

J is TRBJ1-2 and V is TRBV7-8; D ambiguous. Between the trimmed V and J ends, which lost 2 bases and 5 bases, there was a span of 12 bases. Germline loops: CDR1 SGHVS, CDR2 FQNEAQ. This CDR3 has 14 amino acids. The DNA for the CDR3 is TGTGCCAGCAGCTTACCCGGGCCAAGTTATGGCTACACCTTC. Translated: CASSLPGPSYGYTF.

The rearrangement joins TRBV2 to TRBJ2-7; 8 bases are shared with TRBD2. CDR3 length: 14 residues. CDR1 is SNHLY and CDR2 is FYNNEI in the germline V gene. The V segment lost 8 bases and the J segment 2 bases; nucleotides outside the gene matches: 8. CDR3: CASHLAGRTYEQYF. The CDR3 coding sequence is TGTGCCAGCCATTTAGCGGGAAGAACCTACGAGCAGTACTTC.

CDR3 protein: CASSLDQVGTEAFF. CDR3 bases: TGTGCCAGCAGCTTGGACCAGGTGGGCACTGAAGCTTTCTTT. The chain joins TRBV5-6 to TRBJ1-1; no clear D gene. V was pared by 0 bases and J by 4 bases, with 10 bases between. CDR3 size: 14 residues. The germline CDR1 and CDR2 sequences are SGHDT and YYEEEE.

This clonotype was seen a handful of times. The V gene is TRBV3-1, the J gene TRBJ2-7; 7 bases fit TRBD1. The V gene end was trimmed by 4 bases and the J gene end by 4 bases; junction bases not matched to a gene: 10. The CDR3 is 15 amino acids. CDR1 is LGHDT, CDR2 YNNKEL, per germline (reference sequence). CDR3 amino acids: CASSPSQGSKYEQYF. The CDR3 DNA sequence: TGTGCCAGCAGCCCATCACAGGGGAGTAAGTACGAGCAGTACTTC.

This clonotype was recorded a few times. The chain joins TRBV7-9 to TRBJ2-7; 11 bases are shared with TRBD2. V lost 3 bases and J lost 2; bases outside the gene matches: 6. The CDR3 is 16 amino acids. Germline-derived CDR1 and CDR2 are SEHNR and FQNEAQ (reference sequence). The CDR3 loop is CASSFPGTSGTYEQYV. DNA of the CDR3: TGTGCCAGCAGCTTTCCCGGGACTAGCGGCACCTACGAGCAGTACGTC.

The table lists this clonotype with a few counts. This chain connects TRBV6-5 to TRBJ2-3, with D possibly being TRBD1 or TRBD2 (5 bases each). V was trimmed by 2 bases and J by 6 bases, leaving 21 bases between them. This CDR3 spans 17 amino acids. The germline CDR1 and CDR2 sequences are MNHEY and SVGAGI. In DNA form, the CDR3 reads TGTGCCAGCAGTTACGGAGGAACCCCCGGGGCCGGCGATACGCAGTATTTT. Translated: CASSYGGTPGAGDTQYF.

This clonotype has more than one count but fewer than ten. The rearrangement joins TRBV5-1 to TRBJ2-2, with 10 bases that match TRBD2. V gave up 0 bases and J gave up 2 bases; unmatched junction bases: 4. Germline values: CDR1 SGHRS, CDR2 YFSETQ. There are 17 residues in the CDR3. CDR3 sequence: CASSLDSSGRNTGELFF. The CDR3 DNA is TGCGCCAGCAGCTTGGATTCTAGCGGGAGAAACACCGGGGAGCTGTTTTTT.

The genes are TRBV9 and TRBJ2-3; the match to TRBD1 covers 9 bases. The length of the CDR3 is 15 residues. With 2 bases clipped from V and 8 bases from J, the junction kept 9 bases outside the gene matches. Germline V gives CDR1 SGDLS, CDR2 YYNGEE. For the CDR3, the DNA is TGTGCCAGCAGCGTCGGGACAGGGCCCGAGGGTACGCAGTATTTT. Encoded protein: CASSVGTGPEGTQYF.

The chain is built from TRBV6-1 and TRBJ2-1, with TRBD1 identical over 7 bases. CDR1 is MNHNS and CDR2 is SASEGT in the germline V gene. CDR3 length: 12 amino acids. Losses at the gene ends were 11 bases for V and 7 bases for J; bases not matched to a gene: 8. CDR3 coding DNA: TGTGCCGGAAGACAGGGAGTGAATGAGCAGTTCTTC. It yields the protein CAGRQGVNEQFF.

This clonotype was counted a few times. V is TRBV12-5 and J is TRBJ2-7; D tentatively reads TRBD1 or TRBD2 (6 bases each). The V end was cut by 1 base, the J end by 2 bases, with 9 bases between. The CDR3 has 14 amino acids. CDR1 LGHNT and CDR2 FRNRAP come from the germline V gene. CDR3 coding DNA: TGTGCTAGTGGTTTGGAACGGGGGCCCTACGAGCAGTACTTC. This codes for CASGLERGPYEQYF.

This clonotype came up a few times. This chain connects TRBV6-5 to TRBJ2-1; 13 bases align to TRBD2. The V gene's germline CDR1 is MNHEY and CDR2 SVGAGI. V dropped 2 bases and J dropped 5; count of bases not matched to a gene: 6. The CDR3 sequence is 17 residues long. The chain's CDR3 is CASSYPPTSGGNNEQFF. Written as DNA, the CDR3 is TGTGCCAGCAGTTACCCCCCGACTAGCGGGGGGAACAATGAGCAGTTCTTC.

This clonotype was counted a few times. The rearrangement uses TRBV7-2 and TRBJ2-2; 7 bases are a match to TRBD2. CDR3 length equals 15 residues. The germline V gene has CDR1 SGHTA and CDR2 FQGNSA. The V gene end was trimmed by 5 bases and the J gene end by 5 bases; junction bases not matched to a gene: 8. CDR3 protein: CASSLYTGGTGELFF. CDR3 bases: TGTGCCAGCAGCCTATACACGGGGGGTACCGGGGAGCTGTTTTTT.

The chain links TRBV10-3 to TRBJ1-3, with 7 bases identical to TRBD1. This CDR3 has 14 amino acids. CDR1 and CDR2 (germline): ENHRY, SYGVKD. Losses at the gene ends were 5 bases for V and 2 bases for J; bases not matched to a gene: 3. The CDR3 region is CAISSQGPGNTIYF. Written as DNA, the CDR3 is TGTGCCATCAGTTCACAGGGGCCTGGAAACACCATATATTTT.

This clonotype showed up just a few times. The chain has TRBV12-3 or TRBV12-4 and TRBJ2-7; maybe TRBD2 (6 bases). The CDR3 consists of 14 residues. The ends were cut back, 3 bases at V and 6 bases at J, with 15 bases in the middle. CDR3 in amino acids: CASSFRRGLFEQYF. The DNA for the CDR3 is TGTGCCAGCAGTTTTAGGAGGGGTTTGTTCGAGCAGTACTTC.

The V and J genes are TRBV11-2 and TRBJ2-1; D remains ambiguous. CDR1 is SGHAT and CDR2 is FQNNGV in the germline V gene. The CDR3 has 15 residues. The V end lost 2 bases, the J end lost 4 bases, and 12 bases lay between the germline ends. The CDR3 protein is CASSLFAGIYNEQFF. The CDR3 DNA is TGTGCCAGCAGCTTATTCGCAGGAATATACAATGAGCAGTTCTTC.